These 29 T cell receptor beta chains share one sample of origin, sequenced in a study of cytomegalovirus exposure and HLA in healthy donors. Here immunoSEQ multiplex PCR was the method, and the copy in TCRdb shows in-frame clones only, minus some. The sample lists 90,000 or so clones, roughly 85% occurring once. Input material: PBMCs. The receptors derive from a man aged 18 to 35 in good health and CMV-seropositive.

The V call is TRBV30, the J call TRBJ1-1; 10 bases line up with TRBD1. CDR1 and CDR2 (germline): GTSNPN, SVGIG (reference sequence). The CDR3 is 15 residues long. J gave up 3 bases and V 3 bases, and 7 bases lay outside the gene matches. This CDR3 is CAWSPYGTGDTEAFF. The CDR3 coding sequence is TGTGCCTGGAGCCCCTACGGGACAGGGGACACTGAAGCTTTCTTT.

This clone was detected only once. The chain combines TRBV6-1 with TRBJ1-5; 7 positions match TRBD1. This CDR3 region has 15 residues. Trimming at V came to 6 bases and at J to 3 bases, leaving 8 bases not matched to a gene. CDR1 is MNHNS, CDR2 SASEGT, per germline. The CDR3 protein is CASSSGTENNQPQHF. CDR3 nucleotide sequence: TGTGCCAGCAGCTCCGGGACAGAGAACAATCAGCCCCAGCATTTT.

This rearrangement joins TRBV30 to TRBJ1-5, with 7 bases aligning to TRBD1. J lost 0 bases, V lost 5 bases, and 1 base had no gene match. The CDR3 is 13 residues long. The germline gives CDR1 GTSNPN, CDR2 SVGIG (reference sequence). The CDR3 DNA reads TGTGCCTGGGGACAGGATAGCAATCAGCCCCAGCATTTT. Translating it yields CAWGQDSNQPQHF. Using reference TRBV30 and TRBJ1-5 for the parts outside the CDR3, the full variable domain is SQTIHQWPATLVQPVGSPLSLECTVEGTSNPNLYWYRQAAGRGLQLLFYSVGIGQISSEVPQNLSASRPQDRQFILSSKKLLLSDSGFYLCAWGQDSNQPQHFGDGTRLSIL.

The rearrangement joins TRBV28 to TRBJ2-3; D is ambiguous. CDR1 is MDHEN, CDR2 SYDVKM, per germline. The V and J ends lost 6 bases and 2 bases respectively, with 6 bases between them. CDR3 length: 12 amino acids. CDR3 sequence reads: CASRTYTDTQYF. CDR3 sequence (DNA): TGTGCCAGCAGAACTTACACAGATACGCAGTATTTT.

The chain links TRBV28 to TRBJ2-1, with 7 bases aligning to TRBD2. CDR1 is MDHEN, CDR2 SYDVKM, per germline. The CDR3 consists of 15 residues. V trimming: 1 base; J trimming: 10 bases; junction bases outside the gene matches: 10. The CDR3: CASSLSSAGRTEQFF. CDR3 DNA: TGTGCCAGCAGTTTATCCTCAGCGGGACGGACCGAGCAGTTCTTC.

Regarding this clone: One junction end does not reproduce the germline sequence, and a read error may be involved. The chain couples TRBV11-2 to TRBJ2-7; D possibly corresponds to TRBD2 (5 bases). The germline V gene encodes CDR1 SGHAT and CDR2 FQNNGV. The CDR3 is made up of 14 amino acids. This CDR3 is CASSLEGVVYEQYF. DNA for the CDR3: TGTGCCAGCAGCCTAGAGGGCGTGGTGTACGAGCAGTACTTC.

This clone was seen a single time. The rearrangement links TRBV29-1 to TRBJ1-4; no clear D. Trimming removed 4 bases from V and 2 bases from J, with 14 bases in between. CDR1 and CDR2 (germline): SQVTM, ANQGSEA. The CDR3 length is 15 residues. CDR3 protein: CSVAASVETNEKLFF. CDR3 sequence (DNA): TGCAGCGTTGCCGCTAGTGTAGAGACTAATGAAAAACTGTTTTTT.

This chain links TRBV10-2 with TRBJ1-1; D gene unclear. V lost 0 bases and J 7 bases, leaving 6 bases between the germline ends. Germline-derived CDR1 and CDR2 are WSHSY and SAAADI. The CDR3 is made up of 12 amino acids. CDR3 coding DNA: TGCGCCAGCAGTGAGTCGTCGGTTGAAGCTTTCTTT. Translated, it gives CASSESSVEAFF.

This clone was seen a few times. The gene calls are TRBV28 and TRBJ2-7, with 9 bases aligning to TRBD1. The V gene end was trimmed by 3 bases and the J gene end by 4 bases; junction bases not matched to a gene: 7. The germline V gene has CDR1 MDHEN and CDR2 SYDVKM. This CDR3 is built from 15 residues. In DNA form, the CDR3 reads TGTGCCAGCAGTTTTAGTGGGACAGGGAGTTACGAGCAGTACTTC. This gives the protein CASSFSGTGSYEQYF.

V gene TRBV10-3 combines with J gene TRBJ2-1, with D hard to call. Between the trimmed V and J ends, which lost 2 bases and 9 bases, there was a span of 17 bases. Germline values: CDR1 ENHRY, CDR2 SYGVKD. The length of the CDR3 is 15 residues. The CDR3 coding sequence is TGTGCCATCAGTGAGCCAAGCGTCGCGATGGGTGAGCAGTTCTTC. Translating it yields CAISEPSVAMGEQFF.

The rearrangement uses TRBV2 and TRBJ1-2, with D perhaps matching TRBD1 (5 bases). CDR1 is SNHLY and CDR2 is FYNNEI in the germline V gene. The V and J ends lost 2 bases and 0 bases respectively, with 7 bases between them. The CDR3 loop spans 14 amino acids. This CDR3 reads CASSEQTANYGYTF. CDR3 in DNA: TGTGCCAGCAGTGAACAGACAGCTAACTATGGCTACACCTTC. Based on the CDR3 plus reference TRBV2 and TRBJ1-2, the full variable domain is EPEVTQTPSHQVTQMGQEVILRCVPISNHLYFYWYRQILGQKVEFLVSFYNNEISEKSEIFDDQFSVERPDGSNFTLKIRSTKLEDSAMYFCASSEQTANYGYTFGSGTRLTVV.

J is TRBJ2-3 and V is TRBV7-3; TRBD2 might be the D (6 bases). Trimming left V 2 bases short and J 3 bases short, with 12 bases between. The CDR3 is made up of 15 amino acids. Germline lookup yields CDR1 SGHTA and CDR2 FQGTGA. CDR3 amino acids: CASSLLTGATDTQYF. Here the CDR3 DNA reads TGTGCCAGCAGCTTATTAACGGGAGCGACAGATACGCAGTATTTT.

This clone was counted between two and nine times. The chain recombines TRBV28 with TRBJ2-7; D possibly corresponds to TRBD1 (6 bases). Germline-derived CDR1 and CDR2 are MDHEN and SYDVKM. V was pared by 3 bases and J by 3 bases, with 9 bases between. This CDR3 is 13 amino acids long. DNA for the CDR3: TGTGCCAGCAGTTTGGCACAGGGCTACGAGCAGTACTTC. This sequence encodes CASSLAQGYEQYF.

This rearrangement joins TRBV7-2 to TRBJ2-1; tentative D call: TRBD2 (5 bases). Trimming removed 6 bases from V and 7 bases from J, with 19 bases in between. Germline V gives CDR1 SGHTA, CDR2 FQGNSA. The CDR3 has 15 residues. The CDR3 DNA reads TGTGCCAGCAGTCCAGTTGCGGGCCGGGTGAATGAGCAGTTCTTC. Protein: CASSPVAGRVNEQFF.

This chain joins TRBV29-1 and TRBJ2-5, with 7 bases fitting TRBD1. This CDR3 contains 13 residues. The V gene's germline CDR1 is SQVTM and CDR2 ANQGSEA. Trimming removed 3 bases from V and 2 bases from J; junction bases left unmatched: 3. The CDR3 DNA sequence: TGCAGCGTTGATAACAGGGGACAAGAGACCCAGTACTTC. It is translated as CSVDNRGQETQYF. The whole variable domain, remainder taken from reference TRBV29-1 and TRBJ2-5, is SAVISQKPSRDICQRGTSLTIQCQVDSQVTMMFWYRQQPGQSLTLIATANQGSEATYESGFVIDKFPISRPNLTFSTLTVSNMSPEDSSIYLCSVDNRGQETQYFGPGTRLLVL.

J is TRBJ1-5 and V is TRBV18; 10 bases match TRBD1. Germline-derived CDR1 and CDR2 are KGHSH and LQKENI. The CDR3 sequence is 17 residues long. The trim removed 4 bases at V and 5 bases at J, leaving 11 bases unmatched. The CDR3 nucleotides are TGTGCCAGCTCACTCAAACCGGGACAGGGGTTTTATCAGCCCCAGCATTTT. Translation gives CASSLKPGQGFYQPQHF.

This clone was found a few times. The CDR3 nucleotides read TGCGCCAGCAGTGAGCCCGGGACAGGGGGCGCGGTTTTCTTT. This codes for CASSEPGTGGAVFF. The rearrangement joins TRBV10-2 to TRBJ1-1; 12 nucleotides line up with TRBD1. The V gene's germline CDR1 is WSHSY and CDR2 SAAADI. Trimming took 2 bases from V and 13 from J; bases not matched to a gene: 8. This CDR3 has 14 amino acids.

This clone is a singleton in its sample. V and J are TRBV5-1 and TRBJ2-5; 9 nucleotides line up with TRBD2. The CDR3 runs 13 residues. Germline V lookup: CDR1 SGHRS, CDR2 YFSETQ. The V and J ends lost 5 bases and 4 bases, in that order; junction bases with no gene match: 3. CDR3 nucleotide sequence: TGCGCCAGCAGTAGCGGGAGAGGAGAGACCCAGTACTTC. It encodes CASSSGRGETQYF.

This rearrangement joins TRBV13 to TRBJ2-3; 8 bases agree with TRBD2. CDR1 and CDR2 (germline): PRHDT, FYEKMQ (reference sequence). The CDR3 spans 13 residues. Trimming took 5 bases from V and 8 from J; bases not matched to a gene: 6. CDR3 bases: TGTGCCAGCAGCCCGGGAGGGACTAGTACGCAGTATTTT. It specifies CASSPGGTSTQYF. Looking up the rest from reference TRBV13 and TRBJ2-3 gives the full variable domain: AAGVIQSPRHLIKEKRETATLKCYPIPRHDTVYWYQQGPGQDPQFLISFYEKMQSDKGSIPDRFSAQQFSDYHSELNMSSLELGDSALYFCASSPGGTSTQYFGPGTRLTVL.

The chain uses TRBV4-2 and TRBJ2-2; a weak D match, TRBD1 (6 bases). The CDR3 is made up of 16 amino acids. V was pared by 1 base and J by 0 bases, with 9 bases between. The germline CDR1 and CDR2 sequences are LGHNA and YNFKEQ. Here the CDR3 reads CASSQADRPNTGELFF. As DNA, the CDR3 is TGTGCCAGCAGCCAAGCAGACAGGCCGAACACCGGGGAGCTGTTTTTT.

This chain links TRBV7-9 with TRBJ1-1; unclear D gene. The V end lost 2 bases, the J end lost 2 bases, and 9 bases lay between the germline ends. From germline, CDR1 is SEHNR and CDR2 FQNEAQ (reference sequence). This CDR3 contains 14 residues. CDR3 nucleotide sequence: TGTGCCAGCAGCTTACTGGGAGGAAACACTGAAGCTTTCTTT. Protein sequence: CASSLLGGNTEAFF.

V is TRBV18 and J is TRBJ2-7, with TRBD2 identical over 7 bases. CDR3 size: 16 residues. Germline CDR1 is KGHSH and CDR2 is LQKENI. Trimming at V came to 2 bases and at J to 1 base, leaving 8 bases not matched to a gene. Written as DNA, the CDR3 is TGTGCCAGCTCACCAGGAAGGGGCGGGAGTTCCTACGAGCAGTACTTC. Its translation: CASSPGRGGSSYEQYF.

V and J are TRBV30 and TRBJ1-4, with D hard to call. Per the germline V gene, CDR1 is GTSNPN and CDR2 is SVGIG (reference sequence). Trimming pared 2 bases from V and 8 bases from J, leaving 9 bases between. The CDR3 runs 12 residues. The CDR3 DNA sequence: TGTGCCTGGAGTTACATGGGCGAAAAACTGTTTTTT. Its translation is CAWSYMGEKLFF.

The chain carries TRBV29-1 and TRBJ2-3; 11 bases line up with TRBD2. Germline assignment: CDR1 SQVTM and CDR2 ANQGSEA. V was clipped by 5 bases and J by 6 bases; unmatched bases: 10. The CDR3 has 15 residues. The CDR3: CSVQGLAGSPDTQYF. In DNA form, the CDR3 reads TGCAGCGTTCAAGGACTAGCGGGTTCCCCGGATACGCAGTATTTT.

The J gene is TRBJ2-1, the V gene TRBV5-6, with no clear D. The CDR3 is made up of 15 amino acids. Between the trimmed V and J ends, which lost 6 bases and 2 bases, there was a span of 15 bases. Germline loops: CDR1 SGHDT, CDR2 YYEEEE. CDR3 coding DNA: TGTGCCAGCATCGAATACGGGTTTCCCTACAATGAGCAGTTCTTC. This encodes CASIEYGFPYNEQFF.

The chain joins TRBV29-1 to TRBJ2-3, with 9 bases lining up with TRBD1. V dropped 1 base and J dropped 4; count of bases not matched to a gene: 3. CDR3 length equals 14 residues. CDR1 is SQVTM and CDR2 is ANQGSEA in the germline V gene. The CDR3 coding sequence is TGCAGCGTTGAAGGGACAGGGGCCCCAGATACGCAGTATTTT. Translated, it gives CSVEGTGAPDTQYF.

The chain has TRBV6-1 and TRBJ1-2; tentatively, D is TRBD1 (5 bases). This CDR3 contains 14 residues. From germline, CDR1 is MNHNS and CDR2 SASEGT. Trimming stripped 1 base from V and 8 bases from J, with 14 bases between. The CDR3 region has the DNA TGTGCCAGCAGTGAAGTTGTGGGGCGGATGGGCTACACCTTC. Protein: CASSEVVGRMGYTF.

The chain uses TRBV28 and TRBJ1-4, with D unclear. Germline V gene sequence: CDR1 MDHEN, CDR2 SYDVKM. V was pared by 5 bases and J by 1 base, with 14 bases between. The CDR3 length is 16 residues. The CDR3 loop reads CASSAMTEGTNEKLFF. CDR3 sequence (DNA): TGTGCCAGCAGTGCCATGACTGAGGGAACTAATGAAAAACTGTTTTTT.

The chain joins TRBV28 to TRBJ1-1; TRBD1 matches 8 bases. Germline CDR1 reads MDHEN; CDR2 reads SYDVKM. CDR3 size: 15 residues. Trimming removed 2 bases from V and 5 bases from J; junction bases left unmatched: 7. The CDR3 DNA reads as TGTGCCAGCAGTTTACAGGGGGCTGGCGAAACTGAAGCTTTCTTT. Translated, it gives CASSLQGAGETEAFF.